The count of the clone carrying this TCR beta chain is one. These data come from a study of blood T cell repertoires in COVID-19. Across the study: PBMCs, B-cell-depleted T cells, or T cells were the source of the cDNA or gDNA that made up the material.

The CDR3 runs to 15 residues. The V and J ends lost 1 base and 7 bases respectively, with 11 bases between them. Germline CDR1 and CDR2: LGHDT and YNNKEL (reference sequence). Authors' analysis steps: Reference gene primer amplification gave nucleated cell count estimates. TCRdb's table, derived via immunoSEQ multiplex PCR, lists solely in-frame clones and lacks some. The DNA gave D and trimming, while V, J and clone size come from that table. The table lists some 97,000 clones, around 90% of them singletons. The source is a man between 65 and 85 years old with acute or convalescent COVID-19. The source material was peripheral blood. The J gene is TRBJ1-6, the V gene TRBV3-1 (or the pseudogene TRBV3-2); D is unclear. CDR3 nucleotides: TGTGCCAGCAGCCAAGGGCCCAGGCTAAATTCACCCCTCCACTTT. Residues: CASSQGPRLNSPLHF.